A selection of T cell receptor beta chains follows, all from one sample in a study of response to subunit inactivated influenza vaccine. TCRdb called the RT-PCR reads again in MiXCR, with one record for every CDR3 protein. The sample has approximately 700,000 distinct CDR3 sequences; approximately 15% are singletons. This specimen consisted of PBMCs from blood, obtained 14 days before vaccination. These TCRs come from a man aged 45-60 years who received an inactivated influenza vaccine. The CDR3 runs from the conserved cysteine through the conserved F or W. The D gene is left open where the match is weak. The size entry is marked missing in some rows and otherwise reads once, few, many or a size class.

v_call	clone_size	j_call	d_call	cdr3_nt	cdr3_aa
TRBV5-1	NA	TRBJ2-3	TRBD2	TGCGCCAGCAGCAAGGCTAGCGGGCCAGATACGCAGTATTTT	CASSKASGPDTQYF
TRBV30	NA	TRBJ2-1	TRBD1	TGTGCCTGGATCTTCGGGACAGGGGGCTACAATGAGCAGTTCTTC	CAWIFGTGGYNEQFF
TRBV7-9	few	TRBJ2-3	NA	TGTGCCAGCAACGGGATTTCGTCGTCGGATACGCAGTATTTT	CASNGISSSDTQYF
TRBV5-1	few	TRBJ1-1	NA	TGCGCCAGCAGCTTGGGGGGATCAAGAAACACTGAAGCTTTCTTT	CASSLGGSRNTEAFF
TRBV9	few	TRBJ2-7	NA	TGTGCCAGCAGCGTAGGGCTCTCCGGCTACGAGCAGTACTTC	CASSVGLSGYEQYF
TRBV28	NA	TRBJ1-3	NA	TGTGCCAGCAGTATCGCAGGGGCAGCTGGAAACACCATATATTTT	CASSIAGAAGNTIYF
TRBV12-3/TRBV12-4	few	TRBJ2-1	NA	TGTGCCAGCAGTCGCAGACAGACTGAGCAGTTCTTC	CASSRRQTEQFF
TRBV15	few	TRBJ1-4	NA	TGTGCCACCAGCATGGACCTTAATGAAAAACTGTTTTTT	CATSMDLNEKLFF
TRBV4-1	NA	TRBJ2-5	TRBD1	TGCGACAGCAGCCAATATGGAGCTCCGGGACAGGGGTACCAAGAGACCCAGTACTTC	CDSSQYGAPGQGYQETQYF
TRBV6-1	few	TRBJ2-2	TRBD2	TGTGCCAGCAGTGTTCTAGCGGGAGGGCCGAGCGGGGAGCTGTTTTTT	CASSVLAGGPSGELFF
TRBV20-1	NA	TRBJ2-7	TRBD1	TGCAGTGCTAGCTACGGGACAGGGATTTCCTACGAGCAGTACTTC	CSASYGTGISYEQYF
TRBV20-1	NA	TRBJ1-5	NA	TGCAGTGCTACCGGTGGGACTGCAAATCAGCCCCAGCATTTT	CSATGGTANQPQHF
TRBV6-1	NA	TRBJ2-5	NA	TGTGCCAGCAGTGATGTTACTACTAGCCTCGGGACCCAGTACTTC	CASSDVTTSLGTQYF
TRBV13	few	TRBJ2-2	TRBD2	TGTGCCAGCAGCTTAAGGCTAGCGGGAGACCTAGGCACCGGGGAGCTGTTTTTT	CASSLRLAGDLGTGELFF
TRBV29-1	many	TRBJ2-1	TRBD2	TGCAGCGTTGAAGGGCTAGCGGGAGGAGGTGGTGAGCAGTTCTTC	CSVEGLAGGGGEQFF
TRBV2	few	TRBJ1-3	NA	TGTGCCAGCAGGGACAGAGACTTTCCCTCTGGAAACACCATATATTTT	CASRDRDFPSGNTIYF
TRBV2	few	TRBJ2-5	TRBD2	TGTGCCAGCAGTGTGGGGGACTGGACTAGCGCCGGAGAGACCCAGTACTTC	CASSVGDWTSAGETQYF
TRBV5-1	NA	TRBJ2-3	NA	TGCGCCAGCAGCGCCGCGGGTCCGGGCACAGATACGCAGTATTTT	CASSAAGPGTDTQYF
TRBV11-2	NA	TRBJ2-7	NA	TGTGCCAGCAGCATAACTCCGAGCTCCTACGAGCAGTACTTC	CASSITPSSYEQYF
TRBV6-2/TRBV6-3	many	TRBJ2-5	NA	TGTGCCAGCAGTTATTCGAGGGAGACCCAGTACTTC	CASSYSRETQYF
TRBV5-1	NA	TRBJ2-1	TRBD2	TGCGCCAGCAGCCTTTCCGGGACTAGCGGGAGGACCTACTACAATGAGCAGTTCTTC	CASSLSGTSGRTYYNEQFF
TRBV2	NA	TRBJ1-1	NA	TGTGCCAGCAAGGCACAGAGTCACACTGAAGCTTTCTTT	CASKAQSHTEAFF
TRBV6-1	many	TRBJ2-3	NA	TGTGCCAGCAGTGAACAATATACTAGCACAGATACGCAGTATTTT	CASSEQYTSTDTQYF
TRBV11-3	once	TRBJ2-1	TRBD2	TGTGCCAGCAGCTTGGGTAGCGGGAGGCCCTACAATGAGCAGTTCTTC	CASSLGSGRPYNEQFF
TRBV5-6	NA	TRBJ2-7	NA	TGTGCCAGCAGCCAAGACACCCGTGGGTACTACGAGCAGTACTTC	CASSQDTRGYYEQYF
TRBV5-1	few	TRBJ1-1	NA	TGCGCCAGCAGCCCAGGACAGTACATGAACACTGAAGCTTTCTTT	CASSPGQYMNTEAFF
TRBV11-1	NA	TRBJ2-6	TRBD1	TGTGCCAGCAGCTTATGGGACAGGAGTATCTCTGGGGCCAACGTCCTGACTTTC	CASSLWDRSISGANVLTF
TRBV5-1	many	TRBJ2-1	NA	TGCGCCAGCAGCTTGGAGGTAGGCCCCATAGGGAATGAGCAGTTCTTC	CASSLEVGPIGNEQFF
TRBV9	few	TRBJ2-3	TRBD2	TGTGCCAGCAGCGTCGGGGGGGTCGGCACAGATACGCAGTATTTT	CASSVGGVGTDTQYF
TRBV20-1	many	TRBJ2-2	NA	TGCAGTGCTAGTGGGCTAGCCCTCGGCTCCGGGGAGCTGTTTTTT	CSASGLALGSGELFF
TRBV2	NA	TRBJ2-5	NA	TGTGCCAGCAGACTAGCTGGATCGGAAGAGACCCAGTACTTC	CASRLAGSEETQYF
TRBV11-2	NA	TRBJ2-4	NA	TGTGCCAGCAGCTATAGCAGGGAACCCAAAAACATTCAGTACTTC	CASSYSREPKNIQYF
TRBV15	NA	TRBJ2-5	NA	TGTGCCACCAGCAGAGGTACCGGGAGCGACGAGACCCAGTACTTC	CATSRGTGSDETQYF
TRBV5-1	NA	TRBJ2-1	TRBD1	TGCGCCAGCAGCCAAGGACAGGCGAGCTCCTACAATGAGCAGTTCTTC	CASSQGQASSYNEQFF
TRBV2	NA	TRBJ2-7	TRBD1	TGTGCCAGCAGGACTTTTGGACAGGGCTACGAGCAGTACTTC	CASRTFGQGYEQYF
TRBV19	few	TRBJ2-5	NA	TGTGCCAGTTCCATGACGGAGACCCAGTACTTC	CASSMTETQYF
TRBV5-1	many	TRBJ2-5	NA	TGCGCCAGCAGCACCACAGCTCGGGAGACCCAGTACTTC	CASSTTARETQYF
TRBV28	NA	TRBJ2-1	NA	TGTGCCAGCAGTTTCGGGGATTTGAACAATGAGCAGTTCTTC	CASSFGDLNNEQFF
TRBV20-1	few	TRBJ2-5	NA	TGCAGTGCTAGGAAGGTTCGGGAGACCCAGTACTTC	CSARKVRETQYF
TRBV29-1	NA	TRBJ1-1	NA	TGCAGCGTTGAAGCTGGCTCTAAGAAGGGGTGTCTCGACTTT	CSVEAGSKKGCLDF